What follows are 19 T cell receptor beta chains derived from one specimen sequenced in a study of CD8 T cells in Susac syndrome. RNA, at roughly 0.45 to 1 ug, was reverse transcribed with random hexamers. TCRdb analysed the immunoSEQ multiplex PCR reads with MiXCR anew, one entry per CDR3 protein. Among fewer than 150,000 distinct CDR3 sequences listed, about 90% were seen once. The specimen was CD8+ T cells from PBMCs. The receptors stem from a human donor with multiple sclerosis.

This clonotype was seen once. This chain joins TRBV29-1 and TRBJ2-1, with D perhaps given as TRBD1 or TRBD2 (5 bases each). Trimming removed 3 bases at V and 8 bases at J, with 8 bases between. CDR3 length: 11 residues. Germline V gene sequence: CDR1 SQVTM, CDR2 ANQGSEA. The CDR3 DNA is TGCAGCGTTGACAGGGACGATGAGCAGTTCTTC. Encoded protein: CSVDRDDEQFF.

This clonotype was recorded a few times. As DNA, the CDR3 is TGTGCCAGCAGTTTATCGGGGGATACGCAGTATTTT. The encoded protein is CASSLSGDTQYF. This rearrangement joins TRBV28 to TRBJ2-3, with TRBD2 as a possible D gene (5 bases). The CDR3 length is 12 residues. Germline V gene data show CDR1 as MDHEN and CDR2 as SYDVKM. V was shortened by 1 base and J by 6 bases, with 5 bases between the two germline ends. The full variable domain, rest sourced from reference TRBV28 and TRBJ2-3, is DVKVTQSSRYLVKRTGEKVFLECVQDMDHENMFWYRQDPGLGLRLIYFSYDVKMKEKGDIPEGYSVSREKKERFSLILESASTNQTSMYLCASSLSGDTQYFGPGTRLTVL.

This clonotype was detected only once. The V gene is TRBV9, the J gene TRBJ2-1; TRBD2 matches 9 bases. The CDR3 is 16 residues long. Germline CDR1 SGDLS, CDR2 YYNGEE. V was pared by 4 bases and J by 8 bases, with 13 bases of the junction left unmatched. The CDR3 region has the DNA TGTGCCAGCAGCACTACTTTAGCGGGAGCTTGGGATGAGCAGTTCTTC. Amino acids: CASSTTLAGAWDEQFF.

The chain uses TRBV6-4 and TRBJ2-1, with D perhaps TRBD1 or TRBD2 (5 bases each). From germline, CDR1 is MRHNA and CDR2 SNTAGT. V lost 3 bases and J lost 6, with 6 bases in between. CDR3 size: 12 residues. The CDR3 reads CASSEGTNEQFF. CDR3 nucleotides: TGTGCCAGCAGTGAAGGGACCAATGAGCAGTTCTTC.

The V call is TRBV7-8, the J call TRBJ1-1; tentative D call: TRBD1 (5 bases). Looked up from germline, CDR1 is SGHVS and CDR2 is FQNEAQ. The ends were cut back, 4 bases at V and 4 bases at J, with 13 bases in the middle. CDR3 size: 14 residues. The CDR3 DNA is TGTGCCAGCAGCTCAAATTTACAGGCCACTGAAGCTTTCTTT. Protein product: CASSSNLQATEAFF.

The V gene is TRBV29-1, the J gene TRBJ2-4, with D possibly being TRBD2 (6 bases). The V gene lost 6 bases and the J gene lost 8 bases, with 20 bases spanning the gap. The CDR3 runs to 14 residues. Germline values: CDR1 SQVTM, CDR2 ANQGSEA. The CDR3 bases are TGCAGCGTCTCTCTCCCCGGGGGAGGATACATTCAGTACTTC. This translates into CSVSLPGGGYIQYF.

The J gene is TRBJ2-7, the V gene TRBV27, with 9 bases identical to TRBD1. Germline CDR1 reads MNHEY; CDR2 reads SMNVEV (reference sequence). This CDR3 has 14 residues. The J segment lost 4 bases and the V segment lost 6 bases, leaving 7 bases of the junction unmatched. CDR3 region: CASRDRDRDYEQYF. The CDR3 nucleotides are TGTGCCAGCAGAGACCGGGACAGGGATTACGAGCAGTACTTC.

The V and J genes are TRBV3-1 and TRBJ2-2, with D unclear. CDR1 is LGHDT and CDR2 is YNNKEL in the germline V gene (reference sequence). The CDR3 runs 13 residues. The V and J ends lost 6 bases and 4 bases respectively, with 9 bases between them. CDR3 DNA: TGTGCCAGCAGTCCCACGGGCACCGGGGAGCTGTTTTTT. This sequence encodes CASSPTGTGELFF. Combining the CDR3 with reference TRBV3-1 and TRBJ2-2 gives the whole variable domain DTAVSQTPKYLVTQMGNDKSIKCEQNLGHDTMYWYKQDSKKFLKIMFSYNNKELIINETVPNRFSPKSPDKAHLNLHINSLELGDSAVYFCASSPTGTGELFFGEGSRLTVL.

The rearrangement links TRBV5-1 to TRBJ1-1; D gene ambiguous. The CDR3 covers 12 residues. Germline CDR1 and CDR2: SGHRS and YFSETQ. Trimming pared 2 bases from V and 7 bases from J, leaving 9 bases between. The CDR3: CASSLSGDEAFF. Here the CDR3 DNA reads TGCGCCAGCAGCTTATCGGGAGATGAAGCTTTCTTT.

The chain is built from TRBV2 and TRBJ2-6; no clear D gene. With 5 bases removed from V and 2 bases from J, the gap between germline ends came to 7 bases. This CDR3 is built from 14 residues. Germline lookup yields CDR1 SNHLY and CDR2 FYNNEI. The DNA of the CDR3 is TGTGCCAGCAGTTTGGACGCTGGGGCCAACGTCCTGACTTTC. Amino acids: CASSLDAGANVLTF.

The chain combines TRBV27 with TRBJ1-5, with D unresolved. This CDR3 comprises 15 residues. Trimming removed 5 bases at V and 7 bases at J, with 18 bases between. CDR1 and CDR2 (germline): MNHEY, SMNVEV (reference sequence). The CDR3 is CASSPTSGMGQPQHF. CDR3 in DNA: TGTGCCAGCAGTCCTACGAGTGGGATGGGGCAGCCCCAGCATTTT.

The chain combines TRBV24-1 with TRBJ2-2; D unclear. Germline V gene lookup returns CDR1 KGHDR and CDR2 SFDVKD. V was shortened by 5 bases and J by 2 bases, with 8 bases between the two germline ends. The CDR3 is made up of 14 amino acids. The CDR3 coding sequence is TGTGCCACCAGTGGATACACAAACACCGGGGAGCTGTTTTTT. Protein sequence: CATSGYTNTGELFF.

V gene TRBV20-1 combines with J gene TRBJ2-2; TRBD2 is a possible D gene (5 bases). The CDR3 contains 15 residues. Germline V gives CDR1 DFQATT, CDR2 SNEGSKA (reference sequence). V dropped 1 base and J dropped 5 bases, with 14 bases sitting between them. CDR3 bases: TGCAGTGCTAGAGGAGACGCCGGGGTTACCGGGGAGCTGTTTTTT. Its protein product is CSARGDAGVTGELFF.

This sequence joins TRBV6-5 and TRBJ1-2, with D possibly matching TRBD1 (5 bases). The V and J ends lost 0 bases and 4 bases respectively, with 9 bases between them. The CDR3 extends over 14 amino acids. Germline loops: CDR1 MNHEY, CDR2 SVGAGI. The CDR3 DNA reads as TGTGCCAGCAGTTACTCTGCAGGGTTCTATGGCTACACCTTC. It codes for CASSYSAGFYGYTF.

This chain links TRBV20-1 with TRBJ2-1, with 9 nucleotides matching TRBD2. Germline values: CDR1 DFQATT, CDR2 SNEGSKA (reference sequence). Losses at the gene ends were 0 bases for V and 2 bases for J; bases not matched to a gene: 5. The CDR3 has 16 residues. CDR3 DNA: TGCAGTGCTAGAGACCGCCTAGCGGGAACCTACAATGAGCAGTTCTTC. It specifies CSARDRLAGTYNEQFF.

In its sample, this clonotype was seen once. The V and J genes are TRBV3-1 and TRBJ2-7; 10 bases line up with TRBD1. Germline V gene lookup returns CDR1 LGHDT and CDR2 YNNKEL (reference sequence). CDR3 length equals 16 residues. With V trimmed by 1 base and J by 2 bases, 5 bases remained unmatched. CDR3 protein: CASSQGGTGETYEQYF. CDR3 DNA sequence: TGTGCCAGCAGCCAAGGCGGGACAGGGGAAACCTACGAGCAGTACTTC.

The chain links TRBV19 to TRBJ1-1; D might be TRBD1 (6 bases). V shed 7 bases and J shed 7 bases, with 10 bases lying between them. CDR3 size: 11 residues. Germline V gene sequence: CDR1 LNHDA, CDR2 SQIVND (reference sequence). In nucleotides, the CDR3 is TGTGCCAGTAAAAACAGGGTTGAAGCTTTCTTT. Protein sequence: CASKNRVEAFF. The whole variable domain, filled in from reference TRBV19 and TRBJ1-1, reads DGGITQSPKYLFRKEGQNVTLSCEQNLNHDAMYWYRQDPGQGLRLIYYSQIVNDFQKGDIAEGYSVSREKKESFPLTVTSAQKNPTAFYLCASKNRVEAFFGQGTRLTVV.

The chain employs TRBV30 and TRBJ2-7; TRBD2 matches at 8 bases. This CDR3 comprises 16 residues. V trimming: 0 bases; J trimming: 5 bases; junction bases outside the gene matches: 12. Looked up from germline, CDR1 is GTSNPN and CDR2 is SVGIG (reference sequence). The CDR3 sequence: CAWSVSTGGLFHEQYF. In nucleotides, the CDR3 is TGTGCCTGGAGTGTATCAACGGGAGGGCTGTTCCACGAGCAGTACTTC.

J is TRBJ2-7 and V is TRBV27; TRBD1 matches 10 bases. Germline CDR1 is MNHEY and CDR2 is SMNVEV (reference sequence). Unmatched junction bases numbered 4, after V lost 3 bases and J lost 2 bases. This CDR3 region has 15 residues. The CDR3 is CASSFAGTGAYEQYF. CDR3 bases: TGTGCCAGCAGTTTTGCTGGGACAGGGGCCTACGAGCAGTACTTC.